These 30 T cell receptor beta chains were sequenced from one sample in a study of OX40 agonist ivuxolimab in advanced cancers. Using immunoSEQ multiplex PCR, the repertoire was profiled, and TCRdb retains in-frame clones only, with some absent. Of 53,000 or so clones in the sample, nearly 80% were seen once. The material was CD4+ or CD8+ T cells sorted from blood, obtained in a trial of the OX40 agonist ivuxolimab. The receptors were sampled from an adult with an advanced solid tumor such as melanoma, head and neck, liver or kidney cancer.

V is TRBV27 and J is TRBJ2-1; 13 nucleotides align to TRBD2. This CDR3 is built from 15 residues. Looked up from germline, CDR1 is MNHEY and CDR2 is SMNVEV (reference sequence). V dropped 10 bases and J dropped 6; count of bases not matched to a gene: 9. CDR3 nucleotides: TGTGCCACCAGCGGACTAGCGGGGGATCGCAATGAGCAGTTCTTC. Translated: CATSGLAGDRNEQFF.

The rearrangement uses TRBV27 and TRBJ2-7; 8 nucleotides match TRBD2. The trim removed 6 bases at V and 5 bases at J, leaving 12 bases unmatched. Germline values: CDR1 MNHEY, CDR2 SMNVEV (reference sequence). The CDR3 sequence is 15 residues long. The CDR3 nucleotides are TGTGCCAGCAGAAAAGCGGGGGCCCGAATGAACGAGCAGTACTTC. Translation gives CASRKAGARMNEQYF.

The V call is TRBV5-4, the J call TRBJ2-1; TRBD2 agrees at 9 bases. Germline CDR1 is SGHNT and CDR2 is YYREEE (reference sequence). CDR3 length: 16 residues. Unmatched junction bases numbered 4, after V lost 2 bases and J lost 1 base. Here the CDR3 DNA reads TGTGCCAGCAGCTTAGGAGCGGGGGGTTCCTACAATGAGCAGTTCTTC. This codes for CASSLGAGGSYNEQFF.

In its sample, this clone was seen a few times. The V call is TRBV6-4, the J call TRBJ2-4, with a possible D match to TRBD2 (5 bases). Germline CDR1 is MRHNA and CDR2 is SNTAGT. Trimming removed 3 bases from V and 7 bases from J, with 13 bases in between. The CDR3 runs to 14 residues. This CDR3 is CASSEAGGGNIQYF. The CDR3 nucleotides read TGTGCCAGCAGTGAGGCAGGAGGAGGTAACATTCAGTACTTC.

The V call is TRBV9, the J call TRBJ2-3, with D perhaps TRBD2 (7 bases). Trimming cost V 2 bases and J 6 bases, with 10 bases left between them. The germline V gene encodes CDR1 SGDLS and CDR2 YYNGEE. CDR3 size: 13 residues. CDR3 DNA sequence: TGTGCCAGCAGCGTGGGGGGGCCGGATACGCAGTATTTT. Protein: CASSVGGPDTQYF.

J is TRBJ2-5 and V is TRBV19; 7 nucleotides align to TRBD2. Germline CDR1 is LNHDA and CDR2 is SQIVND (reference sequence). This CDR3 has 13 amino acids. The ends lost 8 bases at V and 1 base at J; junction bases unmatched: 4. CDR3 nucleotides: TGTGCCAGTGGGGGGGGGACCCAAGAGACCCAGTACTTC. It encodes CASGGGTQETQYF.

V and J are TRBV18 and TRBJ2-2; 7 bases are shared with TRBD1. Germline loops: CDR1 KGHSH, CDR2 LQKENI. Unmatched junction bases numbered 5, after V lost 3 bases and J lost 1 base. This CDR3 has 16 residues. CDR3 residues: CASSPADRKNTGELFF. The CDR3 DNA reads as TGTGCCAGCTCACCGGCGGACAGGAAGAACACCGGGGAGCTGTTTTTT.

This clone was seen only once. The CDR3 region has the DNA TGTGCCAGCTCACCGGGACAGGGGTTTCGCTCTGGAAACACCATATATTTT. It encodes CASSPGQGFRSGNTIYF. J is TRBJ1-3 and V is TRBV18, with 10 bases that match TRBD1. The CDR3 has 17 residues. Germline CDR1 reads KGHSH; CDR2 reads LQKENI. V shed 3 bases, J shed 0 bases, and the junction held 5 bases outside the gene matches.

The gene calls are TRBV29-1 and TRBJ2-2, with D tentatively TRBD2 (6 bases). Trimming stripped 3 bases from V and 7 bases from J, with 18 bases between. The CDR3 extends over 15 amino acids. Germline V CDR1 and CDR2: SQVTM, ANQGSEA. The CDR3 bases are TGCAGCGTTGAGGGGGACTCACTAGGAGGCGGGGAGCTGTTTTTT. Its protein is CSVEGDSLGGGELFF.

The chain uses TRBV6-4 and TRBJ2-1; TRBD2 agrees at 12 bases. After removal of 1 base from V and 10 bases from J, the junction contained 2 bases not matched to a gene. Per germline, CDR1 MRHNA and CDR2 SNTAGT. The CDR3 covers 14 residues. The CDR3 region has the DNA TGTGCCAGCAGTGACTTCGGGACTAGCGGGGAGCAGTTCTTC. It encodes CASSDFGTSGEQFF.

The rearrangement joins TRBV5-4 to TRBJ1-1; 7 bases are a match to TRBD1. CDR3 length: 13 amino acids. Germline V gene lookup returns CDR1 SGHNT and CDR2 YYREEE (reference sequence). Unmatched junction bases numbered 7, after V lost 10 bases and J lost 1 base. CDR3 coding DNA: TGTGCCGGGCAAGGGGGCCAGAACACTGAAGCTTTCTTT. As protein: CAGQGGQNTEAFF.

This chain uses TRBV5-1 with TRBJ2-4; 8 nucleotides agree with TRBD1. The V segment lost 6 bases and the J segment 6 bases; nucleotides outside the gene matches: 8. The CDR3 runs 14 residues. Looked up from germline, CDR1 is SGHRS and CDR2 is YFSETQ. CDR3 nucleotides: TGCGCCAGCACCCCGGACAGGGTTGGAAACATTCAGTACTTC. Translated: CASTPDRVGNIQYF.

V usage is TRBV5-5 and J usage is TRBJ2-2; 7 positions match TRBD1. The CDR3 has 15 amino acids. The junction had 6 bases not matched to a gene; V was cut back by 4 bases and J by 3 bases. Germline assignment: CDR1 SGHKS and CDR2 YYEKEE (reference sequence). CDR3 nucleotides: TGTGCCAGCAGCGAAAGGGGGCGATACACCGGGGAGCTGTTTTTT. It yields the protein CASSERGRYTGELFF.

To note about this clone: Other DNA sequences in this specimen translate into the identical CDR3. V usage is TRBV11-3 and J usage is TRBJ2-3; D gene uncertain. CDR1 and CDR2 from the germline V gene are SGHNT and YENEEA. Trimming took 5 bases from V and 2 from J, leaving 5 bases between them. The CDR3 sequence is 12 residues long. In nucleotides, the CDR3 is TGTGCCAGCAGCCTACACACAGATACGCAGTATTTT. Its translation: CASSLHTDTQYF.

The chain couples TRBV29-1 to TRBJ2-1; D not certain. Germline CDR1 SQVTM, CDR2 ANQGSEA. This CDR3 is 10 amino acids long. With 3 bases removed from V and 6 bases from J, the gap between germline ends came to 3 bases. In nucleotides, the CDR3 is TGCAGCGTTGAGGGCAATGAGCAGTTCTTC. Residues: CSVEGNEQFF.

This clone was counted a single time. The chain links TRBV27 to TRBJ2-1, with TRBD2 identical over 10 bases. The ends lost 7 bases at V and 3 bases at J; junction bases unmatched: 18. In germline, CDR1 is MNHEY, CDR2 SMNVEV (reference sequence). This CDR3 comprises 19 residues. The CDR3 sequence is CASTSLRGLSGRNYNEQFF. In DNA form, the CDR3 reads TGTGCCAGCACCTCCCTCAGGGGTCTTAGCGGGAGGAACTACAATGAGCAGTTCTTC.

The chain has TRBV18 and TRBJ1-4; TRBD1 aligns across 10 bases. The germline gives CDR1 KGHSH, CDR2 LQKENI. The junction had 12 bases not matched to a gene; V was cut back by 4 bases and J by 7 bases. The CDR3 contains 17 residues. CDR3 residues: CASSRTGTGVISEKLFF. The DNA for the CDR3 is TGTGCCAGCTCACGAACCGGGACAGGGGTTATTAGTGAAAAACTGTTTTTT.

This clone was found a few times. A junction boundary mismatches the germline segment, possibly from a read error. The J gene is TRBJ1-2, the V gene TRBV5-4; D is possibly TRBD1 (6 bases). The CDR3 spans 14 residues. The germline gives CDR1 SGHNT, CDR2 YYREEE (reference sequence). The CDR3 region has the DNA TGTGCCAGCAGCCCGGACAGAGAGATGTATCGAACCCGTTTC. Translating it yields CASSPDREMYRTRF.

The V gene is TRBV7-9, the J gene TRBJ1-3; a weak D match, TRBD1 (5 bases). Trimming stripped 4 bases from V and 4 bases from J, with 17 bases between. CDR1 SEHNR and CDR2 FQNEAQ come from the germline V gene (reference sequence). There are 16 residues in the CDR3. Written as DNA, the CDR3 is TGTGCCAGCAGCTCTAGAGGGGCTGACTTGGGAAACACCATATATTTT. This sequence encodes CASSSRGADLGNTIYF.

The chain recombines TRBV6-5 with TRBJ2-7; 11 bases are a match to TRBD1. Losses at the gene ends were 6 bases for V and 5 bases for J; bases not matched to a gene: 6. The CDR3 loop spans 14 amino acids. In germline, CDR1 is MNHEY, CDR2 SVGAGI. This CDR3 is CASRRTGGKNEQYF. For the CDR3, the DNA is TGTGCCAGCAGGAGGACAGGGGGCAAGAACGAGCAGTACTTC.

The chain joins TRBV2 to TRBJ1-5; D possibly corresponds to TRBD1 (5 bases). Germline lookup yields CDR1 SNHLY and CDR2 FYNNEI. The CDR3 loop spans 13 amino acids. The ends were cut back, 7 bases at V and 8 bases at J, with 15 bases in the middle. The CDR3 region has the DNA TGTGCCAGCAATAACAGGCAGGTTGAGCCCCAGCATTTT. It encodes CASNNRQVEPQHF.

There are a few counts of this clone. This chain joins TRBV20-1 and TRBJ1-1, with D perhaps matching TRBD1 (5 bases). CDR1 is DFQATT, CDR2 SNEGSKA, per germline (reference sequence). This CDR3 has 11 residues. Deletions cut 6 bases from V and 4 bases from J, with 9 bases between. CDR3 protein: CSAGDATEAFF. Written as DNA, the CDR3 is TGCAGTGCCGGGGACGCCACTGAAGCTTTCTTT.

The rearrangement joins TRBV7-4 to TRBJ1-1; no clear D. The CDR3 has 14 residues. The ends were cut back, 6 bases at V and 1 base at J, with 12 bases in the middle. Germline V lookup: CDR1 SGHVT, CDR2 SQSDAQ. The chain's CDR3 is CASRPDNSNTEAFF. CDR3 nucleotide sequence: TGTGCCAGCAGGCCCGACAACTCGAACACTGAAGCTTTCTTT. Full variable domain (outside the CDR3, taken from reference TRBV7-4 and TRBJ1-1): GAGVSQSPRYKVAKRGRDVALRCDSISGHVTLYWYRQTLGQGSEVLTYSQSDAQRDKSGRPSGRFSAERPERSVSTLKIQRTEQGDSAVYLCASRPDNSNTEAFFGQGTRLTVV.

The V and J genes are TRBV19 and TRBJ2-3, with D maybe TRBD1 (6 bases). There are 13 residues in the CDR3. Trimming cost V 5 bases and J 8 bases, with 14 bases left between them. CDR1 is LNHDA, CDR2 SQIVND, per germline (reference sequence). The CDR3 here is CASSAVRGGTQYF. The CDR3 bases are TGTGCCAGTAGTGCCGTCAGGGGTGGTACGCAGTATTTT.

J is TRBJ1-2 and V is TRBV9, with a possible D match to TRBD1 (5 bases). Trimming stripped 0 bases from V and 3 bases from J, with 6 bases between. Looked up from germline, CDR1 is SGDLS and CDR2 is YYNGEE. This CDR3 spans 13 amino acids. Written as DNA, the CDR3 is TGTGCCAGCAGCGTAGGCAGGGACTATGGCTACACCTTC. Protein sequence: CASSVGRDYGYTF.

The rearrangement links TRBV30 to TRBJ1-6; no clear D gene. Trimming took 4 bases from V and 0 from J, leaving 16 bases between them. This CDR3 is built from 17 residues. The germline V gene has CDR1 GTSNPN and CDR2 SVGIG (reference sequence). CDR3 loop: CAWTSLLGSSYNSPLHF. The CDR3 nucleotides read TGTGCCTGGACGAGCTTACTAGGAAGCTCCTATAATTCACCCCTCCACTTT.

The gene calls are TRBV11-2 and TRBJ1-5, with D hard to call. This CDR3 contains 14 residues. Trimming shortened V by 1 base and J by 5 bases, and 9 bases separated the two germline ends. Germline CDR1 SGHAT, CDR2 FQNNGV. The CDR3 DNA is TGTGCCAGCAGCTTAGCAGTAGGAGATCAGCCCCAGCATTTT. This translates into CASSLAVGDQPQHF.

The chain has TRBV27 and TRBJ1-1; 10 bases agree with TRBD1. CDR3 size: 16 residues. J was trimmed by 1 base and V by 5 bases; bases with no gene match: 7. Germline V gene sequence: CDR1 MNHEY, CDR2 SMNVEV (reference sequence). In DNA form, the CDR3 reads TGTGCCAGCAGTCGGCGGACAGGGGGGGCGAACACTGAAGCTTTCTTT. Protein product: CASSRRTGGANTEAFF.

The rearrangement joins TRBV6-5 to TRBJ2-5; D possibly corresponds to TRBD1 (5 bases). Trimming shortened V by 4 bases and J by 0 bases, and 9 bases separated the two germline ends. The CDR3 sequence is 14 residues long. Germline CDR1 is MNHEY and CDR2 is SVGAGI. CDR3 protein: CASSLNRNQETQYF. The CDR3 DNA sequence: TGTGCCAGCAGTTTAAACAGGAACCAAGAGACCCAGTACTTC.

V usage is TRBV25-1 and J usage is TRBJ2-3, with 8 bases fitting TRBD2. This CDR3 region has 17 residues. Germline values: CDR1 MGHDK, CDR2 SYGVNS. Trimming took 0 bases from V and 3 from J; bases not matched to a gene: 8. The CDR3 nucleotides read TGTGCCAGCAGTGAATATCGGAGCGGGAGTATAACAGATACGCAGTATTTT. Its translation is CASSEYRSGSITDTQYF.